The rows below give T cell receptor beta chains drawn from one sample of a study of regulatory dendritic cells for organ transplantation. TCRdb keeps only in-frame clones here, not all; method: immunoSEQ multiplex PCR. The profile shows about 29,000 clones, about three quarters of them singletons. The sample taken for sequencing was memory CD4+ T cells from blood. The source is a human donor in good health. CDR3s include the opening cysteine and the closing phenylalanine or tryptophan.

TRBV18	CASSPRGERGGRSYEQYF
TRBV5-1	CASSLGTSGSYEQYF
TRBV6-6	CASSHRTQDEKLFF
TRBV15	CATSSQRETQYF
TRBV9	CASSSSDRWTNEKLFF
TRBV14	CASSAAGLYYEQYF
TRBV18	CASSPGGPQETQYF
TRBV2	CASSYGHYSNQPQHF
TRBV7-9	CASRPPGPIGTEAFF
TRBV6-5	CASRERGPYEQYF
TRBV7-8	CASSFGTNTEAFF
TRBV7-2	CASSYGEWGDPQHF
TRBV5-5	CASSRNQGANTEAFF
TRBV30	CAWDKDRTMNTGELFF
TRBV5-5	CASSLLRGSYNEQFF
TRBV7-6	CASTGTGVPEKLFF
TRBV29-1	CSVTGGYGYTF
TRBV7-2	CASSYRQRDYGYTF